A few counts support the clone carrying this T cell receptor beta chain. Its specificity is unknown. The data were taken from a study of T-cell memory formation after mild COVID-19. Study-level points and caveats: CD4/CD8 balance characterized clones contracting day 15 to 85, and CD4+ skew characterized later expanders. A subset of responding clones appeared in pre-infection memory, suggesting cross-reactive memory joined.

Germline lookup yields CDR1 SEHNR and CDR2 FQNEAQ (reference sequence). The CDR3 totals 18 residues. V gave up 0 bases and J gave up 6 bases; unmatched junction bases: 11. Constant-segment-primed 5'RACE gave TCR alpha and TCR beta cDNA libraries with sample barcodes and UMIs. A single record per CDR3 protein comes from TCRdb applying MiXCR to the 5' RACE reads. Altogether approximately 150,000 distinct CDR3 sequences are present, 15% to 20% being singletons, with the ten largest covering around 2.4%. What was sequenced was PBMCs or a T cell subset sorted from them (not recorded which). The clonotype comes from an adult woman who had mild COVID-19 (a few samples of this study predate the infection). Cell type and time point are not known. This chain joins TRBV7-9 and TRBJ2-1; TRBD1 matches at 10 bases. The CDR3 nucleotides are TGTGCCAGCAGCTTAGCGCGGGGCTGGGACAGGGGTCCCAATGAGCAGTTCTTC. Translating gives CASSLARGWDRGPNEQFF.